The 27 T cell receptor beta chains reported below all come from one sample, sequenced in a study of blood T cell repertoires in COVID-19. The protocol was immunoSEQ multiplex PCR, while the TCRdb copy is restricted to in-frame clones and leaves out a portion. The sample holds under 95,000 clones; about 93% are singletons and the top ten take roughly 4%. Sequences were obtained from peripheral blood. These receptors were collected from a woman aged 45-59 years in a cohort sampled during active COVID-19.

The gene calls are TRBV19 and TRBJ1-1, with D possibly matching TRBD1 (6 bases). The CDR3 runs to 14 residues. Deletions cut 3 bases from V and 4 bases from J, with 12 bases between. Germline values: CDR1 LNHDA, CDR2 SQIVND (reference sequence). For the CDR3, the DNA is TGTGCCAGTAGTATCAGGGGTTCGCGCACTGAAGCTTTCTTT. The encoded protein is CASSIRGSRTEAFF. The full variable domain, rest sourced from reference TRBV19 and TRBJ1-1, is DGGITQSPKYLFRKEGQNVTLSCEQNLNHDAMYWYRQDPGQGLRLIYYSQIVNDFQKGDIAEGYSVSREKKESFPLTVTSAQKNPTAFYLCASSIRGSRTEAFFGQGTRLTVV.

The rearrangement uses TRBV29-1 and TRBJ1-4; D not resolved. The CDR3 has 13 amino acids. V gave up 4 bases and J gave up 5 bases, with 11 bases separating them. Looked up from germline, CDR1 is SQVTM and CDR2 is ANQGSEA. CDR3 nucleotide sequence: TGCAGCGTTGTTCAGAGGTACAATGAAAAACTGTTTTTT. Its translation: CSVVQRYNEKLFF. Drawing the rest from reference TRBV29-1 and TRBJ1-4, the complete variable domain is SAVISQKPSRDICQRGTSLTIQCQVDSQVTMMFWYRQQPGQSLTLIATANQGSEATYESGFVIDKFPISRPNLTFSTLTVSNMSPEDSSIYLCSVVQRYNEKLFFGSGTQLSVL.

This chain links TRBV19 with TRBJ1-1, with D unclear. CDR1 and CDR2 (germline): LNHDA, SQIVND (reference sequence). V was shortened by 2 bases and J by 2 bases, with 9 bases between the two germline ends. The CDR3 is 14 residues long. CDR3 DNA: TGTGCCAGTAGTATAATAAACAGTAACACTGAAGCTTTCTTT. Translated, it gives CASSIINSNTEAFF.

This clone has only one observation. The chain's CDR3 is CASSYSLGGSEAFF. CDR3 in DNA: TGTGCCAGCAGTTACTCGCTAGGGGGCTCTGAAGCTTTCTTT. The chain employs TRBV6-5 and TRBJ1-1; 7 positions match TRBD1. With 0 bases clipped from V and 6 bases from J, the junction kept 4 bases outside the gene matches. This CDR3 comprises 14 residues. Germline values: CDR1 MNHEY, CDR2 SVGAGI.

CDR3 amino acids: CASSLVGLSYNEQFF. CDR3 DNA: TGCGCCAGCAGCTTGGTGGGACTATCCTACAATGAGCAGTTCTTC. This sequence joins TRBV5-1 and TRBJ2-1, with 7 bases identical to TRBD2. Trimming took 0 bases from V and 1 from J; bases not matched to a gene: 1. Per germline, CDR1 SGHRS and CDR2 YFSETQ. The CDR3 contains 15 residues.

This CDR3 is CAFNRGVTNTGELFF. The DNA of the CDR3 is TGTGCCTTTAACAGGGGCGTTACGAACACCGGGGAGCTGTTTTTT. V usage is TRBV7-9 and J usage is TRBJ2-2; 7 bases agree with TRBD1. Germline CDR1 reads SEHNR; CDR2 reads FQNEAQ (reference sequence). With 11 bases clipped from V and 0 bases from J, the junction kept 9 bases outside the gene matches. The CDR3 loop spans 15 amino acids.

The chain couples TRBV2 to TRBJ2-1; TRBD2 aligns across 15 bases. CDR1 SNHLY and CDR2 FYNNEI come from the germline V gene. The CDR3 totals 15 residues. V shed 6 bases, J shed 15 bases, and the junction held 12 bases outside the gene matches. The DNA of the CDR3 is TGTGCCAGCAGCGGAGGGACTAGCGGGGGGACACGTCCGTTCTTC. Residues: CASSGGTSGGTRPFF.

This chain uses TRBV18 with TRBJ1-2, with 8 bases lining up with TRBD1. The V segment lost 3 bases and the J segment 2 bases; nucleotides outside the gene matches: 2. This CDR3 has 14 amino acids. The germline V gene encodes CDR1 KGHSH and CDR2 LQKENI. For the CDR3, the DNA is TGTGCCAGCTCACCGGGACAGGACAACTATGGCTACACCTTC. Amino acid sequence: CASSPGQDNYGYTF.

The chain carries TRBV3-1 (or the pseudogene TRBV3-2) and TRBJ2-2, with 8 bases matching TRBD2. V lost 1 base, J lost 5 bases, and 12 bases stayed unmatched. The CDR3 spans 18 residues. Germline CDR1 and CDR2: LGHDT and YNNKEL (reference sequence). DNA of the CDR3: TGTGCCAGCAGCCAAGTGGGCCTTAGCGGGATGTTTACCGGGGAGCTGTTTTTT. Amino acid sequence: CASSQVGLSGMFTGELFF.

The chain links TRBV5-6 to TRBJ1-3; TRBD1 might be the D (5 bases). CDR1 is SGHDT and CDR2 is YYEEEE in the germline V gene. The CDR3 sequence is 15 residues long. With 3 bases removed from V and 2 bases from J, the gap between germline ends came to 12 bases. The CDR3 coding sequence is TGTGCCAGCAGCTCCTGGACACTGACTGGAAACACCATATATTTT. Amino acids: CASSSWTLTGNTIYF.

There are a few counts of this clone. The V and J genes are TRBV3-1 (or the pseudogene TRBV3-2) and TRBJ1-5, with 7 positions matching TRBD1. V was pared by 4 bases and J by 0 bases, with 3 bases of the junction left unmatched. The CDR3 runs to 15 residues. Per the germline V gene, CDR1 is LGHDT and CDR2 is YNNKEL (reference sequence). The CDR3 DNA reads as TGTGCCAGCAGCCGCGGGACAGATAGCAATCAGCCCCAGCATTTT. Translated: CASSRGTDSNQPQHF.

J is TRBJ1-2 and V is TRBV6-6, with D uncertain. Germline V gives CDR1 MNHNY, CDR2 SVGAGI (reference sequence). This CDR3 contains 11 residues. V was trimmed by 10 bases and J by 2 bases, leaving 8 bases between them. The CDR3 spells CAIGGNYGYTF. The CDR3 coding sequence is TGTGCCATAGGCGGGAACTATGGCTACACCTTC.

V usage is TRBV5-1 and J usage is TRBJ1-3; a possible D gene is TRBD1 (6 bases). V lost 1 base to trimming and J lost 3 bases, with 8 bases between them. Germline CDR1 reads SGHRS; CDR2 reads YFSETQ. The CDR3 runs 14 residues. CDR3 region: CASSLTGLGNTIYF. The CDR3 nucleotides are TGCGCCAGCAGCTTGACAGGGCTTGGAAACACCATATATTTT.

This chain uses TRBV19 with TRBJ2-7; 10 bases map to TRBD1. Per germline, CDR1 LNHDA and CDR2 SQIVND (reference sequence). Trimming took 3 bases from V and 2 from J; bases not matched to a gene: 1. This CDR3 contains 14 residues. CDR3 nucleotides: TGTGCCAGTAGTATCGGACAGGGGGCCTACGAGCAGTACTTC. Encoded protein: CASSIGQGAYEQYF.

This clone is a singleton in its sample. The chain links TRBV7-6 to TRBJ2-6, with D perhaps TRBD1 (6 bases). The CDR3 loop spans 15 amino acids. From germline, CDR1 is SGHVS and CDR2 FNYEAQ. The V gene lost 5 bases and the J gene lost 4 bases, with 12 bases spanning the gap. The CDR3 nucleotides read TGTGCCAGCAGCCCCACAGGGCGCGGGGCCAACGTCCTGACTTTC. It is translated as CASSPTGRGANVLTF.

Here the CDR3 reads CASSSDRASNEKLFF. Written as DNA, the CDR3 is TGTGCCAGCAGTTCGGACAGGGCTAGTAATGAAAAACTGTTTTTT. The rearrangement joins TRBV27 to TRBJ1-4, with 8 bases matching TRBD1. The germline CDR1 and CDR2 sequences are MNHEY and SMNVEV (reference sequence). Trimming at V came to 4 bases and at J to 4 bases, leaving 5 bases not matched to a gene. The CDR3 has 15 amino acids. Supplemented by reference TRBV27 and TRBJ1-4, the full variable domain reads EAQVTQNPRYLITVTGKKLTVTCSQNMNHEYMSWYRQDPGLGLRQIYYSMNVEVTDKGDVPEGYKVSRKEKRNFPLILESPSPNQTSLYFCASSSDRASNEKLFFGSGTQLSVL.

This chain connects TRBV20-1 to TRBJ2-7; D uncertain. The germline V gene encodes CDR1 DFQATT and CDR2 SNEGSKA (reference sequence). V lost 5 bases to trimming and J lost 2 bases, with 7 bases between them. CDR3 length equals 11 residues. The chain's CDR3 is CSAAVTYEQYF. The CDR3, as DNA: TGCAGTGCTGCAGTAACCTACGAGCAGTACTTC.

The genes are TRBV4-1 and TRBJ2-7; weak D call: TRBD2 (5 bases). V lost 3 bases and J lost 3, with 21 bases in between. Germline lookup yields CDR1 MGHRA and CDR2 YSYEKL. This CDR3 region has 17 residues. The CDR3 nucleotides read TGCGCCAGCAGCCACCCCGCTACTCCCCGGGAATACTACGAGCAGTACTTC. Translated: CASSHPATPREYYEQYF.

The chain links TRBV9 to TRBJ1-1, with 9 nucleotides matching TRBD1. The V and J ends lost 4 bases and 4 bases, in that order; junction bases with no gene match: 2. The CDR3 runs to 13 residues. Germline CDR1 SGDLS, CDR2 YYNGEE. In DNA, the CDR3 is TGTGCCAGCAGCTTGGGACAGGGCACTGAAGCTTTCTTT. Translating gives CASSLGQGTEAFF.

V gene TRBV29-1 combines with J gene TRBJ1-1; D is possibly TRBD1 (6 bases). V lost 4 bases to trimming and J lost 0 bases, with 12 bases between them. Germline CDR1 and CDR2: SQVTM and ANQGSEA. The CDR3 runs to 14 residues. DNA for the CDR3: TGCAGCGTTGTGGACAGCCTGATGAACACTGAAGCTTTCTTT. Its protein is CSVVDSLMNTEAFF.

CDR3 coding DNA: TGTGCCACCAGCACGGACCTACAGGGATCGAGATCTGGAAACACCATATATTTT. This gives the protein CATSTDLQGSRSGNTIYF. The chain carries TRBV15 and TRBJ1-3, with TRBD1 as a possible D gene (6 bases). Trimming left V 4 bases short and J 1 base short, with 20 bases between. This CDR3 is built from 18 residues. Per the germline V gene, CDR1 is LNHNV and CDR2 is YYDKDF (reference sequence).

The rearrangement joins TRBV7-2 to TRBJ2-5; D may be TRBD2 (6 bases). Deletions cut 4 bases from V and 4 bases from J, with 13 bases between. CDR3 length: 14 residues. Germline lookup yields CDR1 SGHTA and CDR2 FQGNSA. The CDR3 region is CASSSVGGGETQYF. CDR3 nucleotide sequence: TGTGCCAGCAGCTCCGTGGGGGGAGGAGAGACCCAGTACTTC.

This clone was recorded once. This sequence joins TRBV12-3 or TRBV12-4 and TRBJ2-1; possible D gene TRBD2, 5 bases. This CDR3 is 13 amino acids long. The V end was cut by 6 bases, the J end by 5 bases, with 11 bases between. CDR3 sequence reads: CASRRGFNNEQFF. The CDR3 DNA follows: TGTGCCAGCAGACGGGGATTCAACAATGAGCAGTTCTTC.

J is TRBJ1-4 and V is TRBV19; 10 bases agree with TRBD1. The CDR3 has 16 amino acids. J gave up 0 bases and V 6 bases, and 4 bases lay outside the gene matches. Germline CDR1 is LNHDA and CDR2 is SQIVND (reference sequence). The CDR3 protein is CASSLTGGATNEKLFF. In DNA, the CDR3 is TGTGCCAGTAGCTTGACAGGGGGCGCAACTAATGAAAAACTGTTTTTT.

The chain carries TRBV5-1 and TRBJ1-3; 7 bases align to TRBD1. The CDR3 covers 15 residues. J was trimmed by 4 bases and V by 2 bases; bases with no gene match: 6. CDR1 and CDR2 (germline): SGHRS, YFSETQ. In nucleotides, the CDR3 is TGCGCCAGCAGCTTCACAGGGGAAATCGGAAACACCATATATTTT. Its protein product is CASSFTGEIGNTIYF.

V gene TRBV6-5 combines with J gene TRBJ2-1; the match to TRBD2 covers 10 bases. Germline V gene lookup returns CDR1 MNHEY and CDR2 SVGAGI. Losses at the gene ends were 6 bases for V and 2 bases for J; bases not matched to a gene: 4. The CDR3 length is 15 residues. This CDR3 reads CASRIAGGTYNEQFF. The DNA of the CDR3 is TGTGCCAGCAGGATAGCGGGGGGCACCTACAATGAGCAGTTCTTC.

The chain combines TRBV5-1 with TRBJ2-5, with D possibly being TRBD2 (7 bases). V dropped 4 bases and J dropped 4 bases, with 17 bases sitting between them. Germline V gives CDR1 SGHRS, CDR2 YFSETQ. CDR3 length equals 15 residues. The CDR3 DNA reads as TGCGCCAGCAGCGGGGAGGGGGGTGTACGAGAGACCCAGTACTTC. Its protein is CASSGEGGVRETQYF.